One sample yielded the 21 T cell receptor beta chains listed below, sequenced in a study of blood T cell repertoires in COVID-19. Assay: immunoSEQ multiplex PCR; the TCRdb copy retains only in-frame clones and omits some. The table lists around 59,000 clones, approximately 80% of them singletons. Sequencing was performed on peripheral blood. Receptor source: a human donor in a cohort sampled during active COVID-19.

The rearrangement uses TRBV10-2 and TRBJ2-1, with D maybe TRBD2 (5 bases). CDR1 and CDR2 from the germline V gene are WSHSY and SAAADI. The ends were cut back, 6 bases at V and 6 bases at J, with 18 bases in the middle. The CDR3 is made up of 15 amino acids. The CDR3 nucleotides read TGCGCCAGCAGGATAGTTTCGGGCGGGTTCAATGAGCAGTTCTTC. It yields the protein CASRIVSGGFNEQFF.

V is TRBV6-5 and J is TRBJ2-2; a possible D gene is TRBD1 (5 bases). The germline gives CDR1 MNHEY, CDR2 SVGAGI. V lost 6 bases and J 1 base, leaving 12 bases between the germline ends. The CDR3 is made up of 15 amino acids. This CDR3 reads CASRLPQGNTGELFF. The CDR3 nucleotides read TGTGCCAGCAGACTACCCCAGGGGAACACCGGGGAGCTGTTTTTT.

The chain recombines TRBV7-6 with TRBJ2-7; 7 bases fit TRBD2. This CDR3 region has 15 residues. Germline-derived CDR1 and CDR2 are SGHVS and FNYEAQ. With 2 bases clipped from V and 7 bases from J, the junction kept 11 bases outside the gene matches. CDR3 coding DNA: TGTGCCAGCAGCTTACTGGCTAGCGGTGAGGGGGAGCAGTACTTC. It specifies CASSLLASGEGEQYF.

CDR3 sequence: CASSLRPTSTDTQYF. The CDR3 nucleotides are TGTGCCAGCAGTCTCAGGCCCACTAGCACAGATACGCAGTATTTT. The rearrangement joins TRBV6-6 to TRBJ2-3; D ambiguous. V was trimmed by 5 bases and J by 0 bases, leaving 12 bases between them. The CDR3 has 15 residues. CDR1 MNHNY and CDR2 SVGAGI come from the germline V gene (reference sequence).

There are a few counts of this clone. This chain joins TRBV5-6 and TRBJ2-1; 8 positions agree with TRBD2. Germline-derived CDR1 and CDR2 are SGHDT and YYEEEE. This CDR3 has 16 residues. J lost 4 bases, V lost 5 bases, and 11 bases had no gene match. Here the CDR3 DNA reads TGTGCCAGCAGTCTATTGGTCCTAGCGGGTTACAATGAGCAGTTCTTC. Its protein product is CASSLLVLAGYNEQFF.

This chain connects TRBV30 to TRBJ2-2; possible D gene TRBD1, 5 bases. V dropped 4 bases and J dropped 8 bases, with 14 bases sitting between them. Germline V CDR1 and CDR2: GTSNPN, SVGIG (reference sequence). The CDR3 consists of 13 residues. This chain's CDR3 is CAWTGRTTGELFF. The CDR3 nucleotides are TGTGCCTGGACAGGGCGGACGACAGGGGAGCTGTTTTTT.

This chain uses TRBV7-2 with TRBJ2-2; 12 positions agree with TRBD1. This CDR3 is built from 17 residues. V lost 5 bases and J lost 2; bases outside the gene matches: 6. Germline V gene lookup returns CDR1 SGHTA and CDR2 FQGNSA. CDR3 in amino acids: CASSPAGTGGNTGELFF. DNA of the CDR3: TGTGCCAGCAGCCCCGCCGGGACAGGGGGCAACACCGGGGAGCTGTTTTTT.

The rearrangement links TRBV19 to TRBJ2-1; 12 bases fit TRBD2. This CDR3 is built from 18 residues. With V trimmed by 6 bases and J by 0 bases, 9 bases remained unmatched. Germline V gene lookup returns CDR1 LNHDA and CDR2 SQIVND (reference sequence). The DNA of the CDR3 is TGTGCCAGTAGAAAGTTACTAGCGGGAGGAAACTCCTACAATGAGCAGTTCTTC. As protein: CASRKLLAGGNSYNEQFF.

Only one count was recorded for this clone. The genes are TRBV19 and TRBJ1-4; D is unresolved. From germline, CDR1 is LNHDA and CDR2 SQIVND (reference sequence). V dropped 0 bases and J dropped 7 bases, with 12 bases sitting between them. The CDR3 is 15 amino acids. This chain's CDR3 is CASSIEGGFGEKLFF. As DNA, the CDR3 is TGTGCCAGTAGTATAGAGGGAGGCTTCGGTGAAAAACTGTTTTTT.

V gene TRBV28 combines with J gene TRBJ2-7; D is possibly TRBD2 (5 bases). V was pared by 5 bases and J by 8 bases, with 16 bases between. The CDR3 is 13 amino acids. The germline V gene encodes CDR1 MDHEN and CDR2 SYDVKM. CDR3 coding DNA: TGTGCCAGCAGTCTAGGTTCCGGGAAAAAGCAGTACTTC. Encoded protein: CASSLGSGKKQYF.

The chain is built from TRBV28 and TRBJ1-1; 7 positions agree with TRBD1. Germline values: CDR1 MDHEN, CDR2 SYDVKM. V dropped 7 bases and J dropped 4; count of bases not matched to a gene: 15. CDR3 length: 16 amino acids. CDR3 DNA sequence: TGTGCCAGCATACCGACCCTCGGGACAGTCCTCACTGAAGCTTTCTTT. Its protein is CASIPTLGTVLTEAFF.

The chain carries TRBV6-5 and TRBJ2-2; a weak D match, TRBD2 (5 bases). In germline, CDR1 is MNHEY, CDR2 SVGAGI. The V and J ends lost 4 bases and 6 bases respectively, with 15 bases between them. CDR3 length: 15 residues. The CDR3 sequence: CASSLELESPGELFF. The CDR3 coding sequence is TGTGCCAGCAGTTTGGAACTAGAGTCTCCCGGGGAGCTGTTTTTT.

The chain uses TRBV2 and TRBJ2-5; 7 bases map to TRBD1. After removal of 4 bases from V and 6 bases from J, the junction contained 5 bases not matched to a gene. CDR1 is SNHLY, CDR2 FYNNEI, per germline. The CDR3 has 13 amino acids. The DNA for the CDR3 is TGTGCCAGCAGTGTAGGGGGCGTAAAGACCCAGTACTTC. Translation: CASSVGGVKTQYF.

V usage is TRBV19 and J usage is TRBJ2-4; TRBD2 aligns across 10 bases. CDR3 size: 15 residues. CDR1 and CDR2 from the germline V gene are LNHDA and SQIVND (reference sequence). Trimming took 3 bases from V and 3 from J; bases not matched to a gene: 2. Here the CDR3 reads CASSMGTSDKNIQYF. CDR3 DNA: TGTGCCAGTAGTATGGGGACTAGCGACAAAAACATTCAGTACTTC.

This clone was counted only a few times. V gene TRBV19 combines with J gene TRBJ1-3, with 7 bases aligning to TRBD1. V trimming: 5 bases; J trimming: 0 bases; junction bases outside the gene matches: 4. The CDR3 totals 15 residues. From germline, CDR1 is LNHDA and CDR2 SQIVND (reference sequence). CDR3 coding DNA: TGTGCCAGTAGTTTGGGACAGTCCTCTGGAAACACCATATATTTT. Translation gives CASSLGQSSGNTIYF.

The V gene is TRBV24-1, the J gene TRBJ1-5, with a possible D match to TRBD1 (6 bases). The germline V and J ends were trimmed by 4 bases and 4 bases, with 10 bases remaining between them. CDR1 is KGHDR, CDR2 SFDVKD, per germline. This CDR3 is built from 14 residues. DNA of the CDR3: TGTGCCACCAGTGAATACAGGGCGAATCAGCCCCAGCATTTT. Protein sequence: CATSEYRANQPQHF.

The chain links TRBV27 to TRBJ2-7, with 10 nucleotides matching TRBD2. From germline, CDR1 is MNHEY and CDR2 SMNVEV (reference sequence). V was pared by 5 bases and J by 4 bases, with 5 bases of the junction left unmatched. The CDR3 is 14 residues long. The CDR3 coding sequence is TGTGCCAGCAGTCCGACTAGCGGGCGATACGAGCAGTACTTC. Its translation is CASSPTSGRYEQYF.

The chain uses TRBV29-1 and TRBJ2-2; weak D call: TRBD2 (7 bases). There are 14 residues in the CDR3. Trimming removed 7 bases from V and 7 bases from J, with 19 bases in between. Germline CDR1 and CDR2: SQVTM and ANQGSEA. CDR3 sequence: CSAAWGGAGGELFF. CDR3 nucleotides: TGCAGCGCCGCCTGGGGGGGGGCCGGCGGGGAGCTGTTTTTT.

Only one count was recorded for this clone. An end of the junction differs from the germline gene, which may be a read error. The V and J genes are TRBV6-5 and TRBJ2-1; D unclear. Germline-derived CDR1 and CDR2 are MNHEY and SVGAGI. There are 11 residues in the CDR3. CDR3: CASSDSRKRFF. The CDR3 nucleotides read TGTGCCAGCAGTGACTCCAGAAAGCGGTTCTTC.

The V call is TRBV2, the J call TRBJ2-5; perhaps TRBD2 as D (6 bases). Germline assignment: CDR1 SNHLY and CDR2 FYNNEI. This CDR3 contains 14 residues. The ends were cut back, 6 bases at V and 6 bases at J, with 17 bases in the middle. CDR3 sequence: CASSPDGGQKTQYF. The CDR3 region has the DNA TGTGCCAGCAGCCCCGACGGGGGTCAGAAGACCCAGTACTTC.

This chain connects TRBV6-2 or TRBV6-3 to TRBJ2-1, with 7 bases fitting TRBD2. J gave up 3 bases and V 6 bases, and 2 bases lay outside the gene matches. Germline CDR1 reads MNHEY; CDR2 reads SVGEGT. This CDR3 is built from 13 residues. For the CDR3, the DNA is TGTGCCAGCAGCCTAGCGGTCTACAATGAGCAGTTCTTC. Amino acids: CASSLAVYNEQFF.